This T cell receptor beta chain was obtained from a study of T cell changes during pregnancy in multiple sclerosis. The CDR3 extends over 15 amino acids. V gave up 4 bases and J gave up 8 bases; unmatched junction bases: 9. Germline V gives CDR1 SGHNT, CDR2 YYREEE (reference sequence). The repertoire was sequenced with immunoSEQ multiplex PCR; TCRdb's copy has only in-frame clones and lacks some. The data contain over 35,000 clones, 70% to 90% of them singletons. The gene calls are TRBV5-4 and TRBJ1-4, with TRBD1 matching over 9 bases. The TCR was taken from a female donor with multiple sclerosis, enrolled in a pregnancy study. Material: CD4+ T cells from peripheral blood mononuclear cells, obtained after pregnancy. As DNA, the CDR3 is TGTGCCAGCAGCGCCCCGGGACAGGGCGGGGAAAAACTGTTTTTT. Its protein product is CASSAPGQGGEKLFF. The full variable domain, completed using reference TRBV5-4 and TRBJ1-4, is ETGVTQSPTHLIKTRGQQVTLRCSSQSGHNTVSWYQQALGQGPQFIFQYYREEENGRGNFPPRFSGLQFPNYSSELNVNALELDDSALYLCASSAPGQGGEKLFFGSGTQLSVL.